These 4 T cell receptor beta chains originate from one sample sequenced in a study of T cells in Graves' hyperthyroidism and ophthalmopathy. Using RNA transcripts as the source, TCR beta CDR3 regions were amplified. Initially, a first-round RT-PCR of the TCR CDR3 employed the HTBI primer set. TCRdb recomputed calls from the multiplex PCR reads with MiXCR, one row per CDR3 protein. This sample has approximately 630,000 distinct CDR3 sequences; around 15% occur once, and the top ten carry less than 4.5%. The sample taken for sequencing was blood. The source of these receptors is a woman in her twenties or thirties with Graves' hyperthyroidism.

In its sample, this clonotype was seen a few times. The CDR3 here is CASSSLQGARLEQYF. CDR3 nucleotides: TGTGCCAGCAGCTCACTTCAGGGGGCTCGACTCGAGCAGTACTTC. The chain combines TRBV7-6 with TRBJ2-7; the match to TRBD1 covers 8 bases. V lost 4 bases and J lost 6; bases outside the gene matches: 11. The CDR3 is made up of 15 amino acids. Germline V gene data show CDR1 as SGHVS and CDR2 as FNYEAQ.

This clonotype has a count of ten or more. The J gene is TRBJ1-2, the V gene TRBV12-3 or TRBV12-4, with 10 nucleotides matching TRBD1. V shed 7 bases and J 9 bases; nucleotides not matched to a gene: 11. The CDR3 is 14 amino acids. DNA for the CDR3: TGTGCCAGCACCGCGACAGGGGGCTGGTTGAGCTACACCTTC. It translates to CASTATGGWLSYTF.

The chain combines TRBV7-9 with TRBJ1-1; no clear D. The CDR3 spans 14 residues. Germline-derived CDR1 and CDR2 are SEHNR and FQNEAQ (reference sequence). Trimming stripped 1 base from V and 0 bases from J, with 6 bases between. The CDR3 bases are TGTGCCAGCAGCTTAGACGCGGTGAACACTGAAGCTTTCTTT. Amino acids: CASSLDAVNTEAFF.

This clonotype was detected ten times or more. The genes are TRBV6-5 and TRBJ1-5, with D unclear. In germline, CDR1 is MNHEY, CDR2 SVGAGI. The CDR3 runs to 15 residues. The ends were cut back, 0 bases at V and 6 bases at J, with 12 bases in the middle. The CDR3 sequence is CASSYSDGESQPQHF. CDR3 bases: TGTGCCAGCAGTTACTCAGATGGGGAGAGTCAGCCCCAGCATTTT.